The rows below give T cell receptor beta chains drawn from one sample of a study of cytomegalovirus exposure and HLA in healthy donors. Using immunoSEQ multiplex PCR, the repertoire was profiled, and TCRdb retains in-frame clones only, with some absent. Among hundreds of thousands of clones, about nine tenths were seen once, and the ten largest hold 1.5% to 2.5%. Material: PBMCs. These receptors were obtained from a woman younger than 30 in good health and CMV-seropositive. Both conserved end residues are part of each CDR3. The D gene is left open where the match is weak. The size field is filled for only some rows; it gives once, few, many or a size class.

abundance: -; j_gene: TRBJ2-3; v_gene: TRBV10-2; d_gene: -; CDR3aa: CASSLGTTSTDTQYF; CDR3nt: TGCGCCAGCAGCCTCGGGACAACTAGCACAGATACGCAGTATTTT
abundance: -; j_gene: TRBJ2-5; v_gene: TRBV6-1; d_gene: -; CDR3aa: CASSDPRYQETQYF; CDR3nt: TGTGCCAGCAGTGATCCCCGGTACCAAGAGACCCAGTACTTC
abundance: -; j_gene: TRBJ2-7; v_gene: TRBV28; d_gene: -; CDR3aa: CASSPLEEGGAKGSSYEQYF; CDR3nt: TGTGCCAGCAGTCCCCTGGAGGAAGGGGGAGCGAAGGGGAGCTCCTACGAGCAGTACTTC
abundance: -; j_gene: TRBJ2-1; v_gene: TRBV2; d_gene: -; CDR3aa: CASRPDRRPNEQFF; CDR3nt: TGTGCCAGCAGACCTGACAGGCGACCCAATGAGCAGTTCTTC
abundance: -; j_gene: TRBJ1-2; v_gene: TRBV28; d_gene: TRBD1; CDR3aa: CASSQRQGTYGYTF; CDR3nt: TGTGCCAGCAGTCAGAGACAGGGGACCTATGGCTACACCTTC
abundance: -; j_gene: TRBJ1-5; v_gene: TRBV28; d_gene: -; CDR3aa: CARNRESQPQHF; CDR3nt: TGTGCCAGAAACAGGGAGTCTCAGCCCCAGCATTTT
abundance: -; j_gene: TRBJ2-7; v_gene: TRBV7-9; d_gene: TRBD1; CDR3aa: CASSFGVTGGYEQYF; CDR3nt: TGTGCCAGCAGCTTTGGGGTAACAGGGGGCTACGAGCAGTACTTC
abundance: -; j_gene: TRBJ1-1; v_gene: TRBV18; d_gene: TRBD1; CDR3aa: CASSSGQGGNTEAFF; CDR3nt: TGTGCCAGCTCGTCCGGACAGGGAGGGAACACTGAAGCTTTCTTT
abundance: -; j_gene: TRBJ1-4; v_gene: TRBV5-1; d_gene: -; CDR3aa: CASSTGMNEKLFF; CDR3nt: TGCGCCAGCAGTACCGGGATGAATGAAAAACTGTTTTTT
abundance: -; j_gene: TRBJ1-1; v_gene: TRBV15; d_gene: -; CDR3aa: CATSSPLGGGANTEAFF; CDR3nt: TGTGCCACCAGCAGTCCCCTAGGGGGAGGGGCGAACACTGAAGCTTTCTTT
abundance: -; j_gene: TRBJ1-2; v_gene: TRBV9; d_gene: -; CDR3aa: CASSPGTPGGYTF; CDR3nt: TGTGCCAGCAGCCCGGGGACTCCCGGTGGCTACACCTTC
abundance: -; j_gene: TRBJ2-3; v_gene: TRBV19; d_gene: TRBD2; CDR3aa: CASSYRLAGGLGGADTQYF; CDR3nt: TGTGCCAGTAGTTACCGACTAGCGGGAGGGCTAGGGGGGGCAGATACGCAGTATTTT
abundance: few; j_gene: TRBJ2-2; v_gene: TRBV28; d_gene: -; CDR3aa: CASSYEPGELFF; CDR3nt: TGTGCCAGCAGTTATGAGCCCGGGGAGCTGTTTTTT
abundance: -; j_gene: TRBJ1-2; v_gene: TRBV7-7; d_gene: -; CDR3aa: CASSLIRVPPYGYTF; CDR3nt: TGTGCTAGCAGCCTCATCCGGGTCCCGCCGTATGGCTACACCTTC
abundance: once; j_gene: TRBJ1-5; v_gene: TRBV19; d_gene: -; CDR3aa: CASGEQPQHF; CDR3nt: TGTGCCAGCGGAGAGCAGCCCCAGCATTTT
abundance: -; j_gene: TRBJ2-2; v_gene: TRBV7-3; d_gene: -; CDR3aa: CASSLGANTGELFF; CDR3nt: TGTGCCAGCAGCCTGGGGGCAAACACCGGGGAGCTGTTTTTT
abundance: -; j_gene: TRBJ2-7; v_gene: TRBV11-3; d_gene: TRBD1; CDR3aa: CASSGGTGARYEQYF; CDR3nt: TGTGCCAGCAGCGGGGGGACAGGGGCCCGCTACGAGCAGTACTTC
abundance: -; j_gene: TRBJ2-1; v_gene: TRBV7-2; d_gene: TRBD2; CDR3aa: CASSSVLAGGSGQFF; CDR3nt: TGTGCCAGCAGCTCGGTACTAGCGGGAGGGTCAGGGCAGTTCTTC
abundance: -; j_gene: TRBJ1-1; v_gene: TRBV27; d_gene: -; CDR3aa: CASSPTRGTEAFF; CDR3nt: TGTGCCAGCAGTCCAACCCGCGGCACTGAAGCTTTCTTT
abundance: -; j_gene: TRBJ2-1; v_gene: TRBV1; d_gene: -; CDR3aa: CTSGAPLPGLAGIYNEQFF; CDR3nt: TGCACCAGCGGCGCTCCCCTCCCGGGACTAGCGGGAATTTACAATGAGCAGTTCTTC
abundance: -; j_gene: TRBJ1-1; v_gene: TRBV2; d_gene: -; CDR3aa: CASIGLVNTEAFF; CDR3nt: TGTGCCAGCATCGGACTGGTGAACACTGAAGCTTTCTTT
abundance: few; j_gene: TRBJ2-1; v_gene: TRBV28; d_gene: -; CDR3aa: CASAIVHEQFF; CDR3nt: TGTGCCAGCGCAATAGTGCATGAGCAGTTCTTC
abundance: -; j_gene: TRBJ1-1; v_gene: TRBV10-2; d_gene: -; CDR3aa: CASSGPPVNTEAFF; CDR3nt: TGCGCCAGCAGCGGTCCCCCCGTGAACACTGAAGCTTTCTTT
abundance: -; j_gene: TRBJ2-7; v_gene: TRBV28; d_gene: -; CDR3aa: CASSWFRALSSYEQYF; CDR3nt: TGTGCCAGCAGTTGGTTCAGGGCCCTGAGCTCCTACGAGCAGTACTTC
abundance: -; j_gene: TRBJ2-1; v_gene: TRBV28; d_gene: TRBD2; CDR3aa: CASRPLAGNYNEQFF; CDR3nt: TGTGCCAGCAGGCCTCTAGCGGGGAACTACAATGAGCAGTTCTTC
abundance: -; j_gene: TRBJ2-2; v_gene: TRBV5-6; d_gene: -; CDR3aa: CASSLVSGSLFF; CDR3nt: TGTGCCAGCAGCTTGGTCTCGGGGAGTTTGTTTTTT
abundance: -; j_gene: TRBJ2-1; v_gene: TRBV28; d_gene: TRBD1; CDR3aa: CVTTGGMGNEQFF; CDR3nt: TGTGTCACCACAGGGGGCATGGGCAATGAGCAGTTCTTC
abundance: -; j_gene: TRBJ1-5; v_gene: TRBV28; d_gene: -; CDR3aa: CASSPVGSSNQPQHF; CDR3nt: TGTGCCAGCAGCCCCGTAGGGAGTAGCAATCAGCCCCAGCATTTT
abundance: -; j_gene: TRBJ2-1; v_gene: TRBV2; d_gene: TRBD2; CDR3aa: CASRRLAGVSYNEQFF; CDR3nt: TGTGCCAGCAGGCGACTAGCGGGAGTTTCATACAATGAGCAGTTCTTC
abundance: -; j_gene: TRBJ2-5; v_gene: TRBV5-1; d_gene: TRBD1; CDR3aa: CASSLAGQGAETQYF; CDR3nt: TGCGCCAGCAGCTTAGCGGGACAGGGGGCAGAGACCCAGTACTTC